A selection of T cell receptor beta chains follows, all from one sample in a study of spatial heterogeneity in lung cancer. TCRdb reprocessed the 5' RACE reads with MiXCR, giving one entry per CDR3 protein. Among over 11,000 distinct CDR3 sequences listed, 10% were seen once. Sequenced material: PBMCs, taken at surgery. The receptors originated from a male donor with early-stage non-small cell lung cancer. Both conserved end residues are part of each CDR3. The D gene is left open where the match is weak. Size is stated for part of the rows, as once, few or many counts, or as a class when the clone is expanded.

clone size: many; D gene: NA; J gene: TRBJ2-5; V gene: TRBV12-5; CDR3 protein: CASGLWPHQETQYF; CDR3 DNA: TGTGCTAGTGGTTTGTGGCCCCACCAAGAGACCCAGTACTTC
clone size: few; D gene: TRBD1; J gene: TRBJ1-2; V gene: TRBV2; CDR3 protein: CASNIDRANYGYTF; CDR3 DNA: TGTGCCAGCAACATCGACAGGGCTAACTATGGCTACACCTTC
clone size: many; D gene: NA; J gene: TRBJ2-1; V gene: TRBV28; CDR3 protein: CASSLFGKNNEQFF; CDR3 DNA: TGTGCCAGCAGTTTGTTCGGTAAAAACAATGAGCAGTTCTTC
clone size: many; D gene: NA; J gene: TRBJ2-3; V gene: TRBV27; CDR3 protein: CASSAPDGGKDTQYF; CDR3 DNA: TGTGCCAGCAGTGCACCGGACGGTGGAAAGGATACGCAGTATTTT
clone size: many; D gene: NA; J gene: TRBJ2-7; V gene: TRBV20-1; CDR3 protein: CSAQPRSEQYF; CDR3 DNA: TGCAGTGCACAGCCCCGGAGTGAGCAGTACTTC
clone size: NA; D gene: NA; J gene: TRBJ2-7; V gene: TRBV20-1; CDR3 protein: CSARTISYEQYF; CDR3 DNA: TGCAGTGCCCGGACTATTTCCTACGAGCAGTACTTC
clone size: medium-sized; D gene: NA; J gene: TRBJ1-1; V gene: TRBV29-1; CDR3 protein: CSATETGKGTEAFF; CDR3 DNA: TGCAGCGCCACGGAAACAGGGAAGGGCACTGAAGCTTTCTTT
clone size: many; D gene: NA; J gene: TRBJ2-3; V gene: TRBV10-3; CDR3 protein: CAISDISARGTDTQYF; CDR3 DNA: TGTGCCATCAGTGATATATCGGCCAGGGGCACAGATACGCAGTATTTT
clone size: many; D gene: TRBD2; J gene: TRBJ2-4; V gene: TRBV3-1; CDR3 protein: CASSQDLLAGGLAKNIQYF; CDR3 DNA: TGTGCCAGCAGCCAAGATCTACTAGCGGGAGGTTTAGCCAAAAACATTCAGTACTTC
clone size: many; D gene: NA; J gene: TRBJ1-2; V gene: TRBV9; CDR3 protein: CASSVAGRYGYTF; CDR3 DNA: TGTGCCAGCAGCGTAGCGGGTCGTTATGGCTACACCTTC
clone size: NA; D gene: TRBD1; J gene: TRBJ2-7; V gene: TRBV28; CDR3 protein: CASTPSGTGFYEQYF; CDR3 DNA: TGTGCCAGCACCCCTTCGGGGACAGGGTTCTACGAGCAGTACTTC
clone size: NA; D gene: TRBD1; J gene: TRBJ2-3; V gene: TRBV20-1; CDR3 protein: CSADRTGVIDTQYF; CDR3 DNA: TGCAGTGCAGACCGGACAGGGGTTATAGATACGCAGTATTTT
clone size: many; D gene: NA; J gene: TRBJ1-6; V gene: TRBV27; CDR3 protein: CASSYLSSYNSPLHF; CDR3 DNA: TGTGCCAGCAGTTATTTGAGCTCCTATAATTCACCCCTCCACTTT
clone size: NA; D gene: TRBD2; J gene: TRBJ2-1; V gene: TRBV4-3; CDR3 protein: CASSPSLGGVYNEQFF; CDR3 DNA: TGCGCCAGCAGCCCCTCCCTGGGAGGGGTATACAATGAGCAGTTCTTC
clone size: many; D gene: TRBD2; J gene: TRBJ2-3; V gene: TRBV2; CDR3 protein: CASRGDRTSGDRF; CDR3 DNA: TGTGCCAGCAGGGGGGACAGGACTAGCGGGGATCGTTTT
clone size: NA; D gene: NA; J gene: TRBJ2-1; V gene: TRBV29-1; CDR3 protein: CSGSYNEQFF; CDR3 DNA: TGCAGCGGATCCTACAATGAGCAGTTCTTC
clone size: few; D gene: TRBD2; J gene: TRBJ2-6; V gene: TRBV7-2; CDR3 protein: CASSLGLAGGLSGANVLTF; CDR3 DNA: TGTGCCAGCAGCTTGGGACTAGCGGGAGGCCTCTCTGGGGCCAACGTCCTGACTTTC
clone size: few; D gene: TRBD1; J gene: TRBJ1-6; V gene: TRBV27; CDR3 protein: CASSRDRGHNSPLHF; CDR3 DNA: TGTGCCAGCAGCCGGGACAGGGGGCATAATTCACCCCTCCACTTT
clone size: many; D gene: TRBD1; J gene: TRBJ2-7; V gene: TRBV29-1; CDR3 protein: CSVASGQGTYEQYF; CDR3 DNA: TGCAGCGTTGCTTCCGGACAGGGTACCTACGAGCAGTACTTC
clone size: NA; D gene: NA; J gene: TRBJ1-6; V gene: TRBV2; CDR3 protein: CASTGQESPLHF; CDR3 DNA: TGTGCCAGCACGGGACAAGAATCACCCCTCCACTTT
clone size: many; D gene: NA; J gene: TRBJ2-1; V gene: TRBV29-1; CDR3 protein: CSVVTASEQFF; CDR3 DNA: TGCAGCGTTGTCACCGCCTCCGAGCAGTTCTTC
clone size: many; D gene: NA; J gene: TRBJ2-1; V gene: TRBV15; CDR3 protein: CATSRDMTPNNEQFF; CDR3 DNA: TGTGCCACCAGCAGAGATATGACTCCTAACAATGAGCAGTTCTTC
clone size: many; D gene: NA; J gene: TRBJ2-1; V gene: TRBV7-8; CDR3 protein: CASSSPPDQTYNEQFF; CDR3 DNA: TGTGCCAGCAGCTCCCCACCGGATCAAACCTACAATGAGCAGTTCTTC
clone size: many; D gene: TRBD2; J gene: TRBJ2-1; V gene: TRBV6-2/TRBV6-3; CDR3 protein: CASSYPGLAGNNEQFF; CDR3 DNA: TGTGCCAGCAGTTACCCCGGACTAGCGGGGAACAATGAGCAGTTCTTC
clone size: many; D gene: TRBD1; J gene: TRBJ2-6; V gene: TRBV5-4; CDR3 protein: CASSSPGQGAGANVLTF; CDR3 DNA: TGTGCCAGCAGCTCCCCGGGACAGGGAGCTGGGGCCAACGTCCTGACTTTC
clone size: medium-sized; D gene: NA; J gene: TRBJ2-6; V gene: TRBV7-2; CDR3 protein: CASSLDAPGGAGANVLTF; CDR3 DNA: TGTGCCAGCAGCTTAGATGCCCCGGGGGGCGCTGGGGCCAACGTCCTGACTTTC
clone size: NA; D gene: TRBD1; J gene: TRBJ1-1; V gene: TRBV2; CDR3 protein: CASSEWGTGSNTEAFF; CDR3 DNA: TGTGCCAGCAGTGAATGGGGGACAGGATCGAACACTGAAGCTTTCTTT
clone size: NA; D gene: TRBD2; J gene: TRBJ2-5; V gene: TRBV12-3/TRBV12-4; CDR3 protein: CASSLDGRAGETQYF; CDR3 DNA: TGTGCCAGCAGTTTAGACGGGAGGGCGGGAGAGACCCAGTACTTC
clone size: many; D gene: NA; J gene: TRBJ2-7; V gene: TRBV18; CDR3 protein: CASSPSQGGPSHSYEQYF; CDR3 DNA: TGTGCCAGCTCACCATCTCAGGGAGGCCCGTCCCACTCCTACGAGCAGTACTTC
clone size: many; D gene: NA; J gene: TRBJ1-2; V gene: TRBV27; CDR3 protein: CASSLSQASYGYTF; CDR3 DNA: TGTGCCAGCAGTTTATCACAGGCTTCCTATGGCTACACCTTC
clone size: many; D gene: NA; J gene: TRBJ2-2; V gene: TRBV19; CDR3 protein: CASSGPGPANTGELFF; CDR3 DNA: TGTGCCAGTAGTGGACCAGGGCCCGCGAACACCGGGGAGCTGTTTTTT
clone size: many; D gene: NA; J gene: TRBJ1-2; V gene: TRBV18; CDR3 protein: CASSRDTSYGYTF; CDR3 DNA: TGTGCCAGCTCTAGGGATACCAGCTATGGCTACACCTTC
clone size: many; D gene: NA; J gene: TRBJ2-5; V gene: TRBV20-1; CDR3 protein: CSAPPLVSVETQYF; CDR3 DNA: TGCAGTGCTCCCCCCCTCGTCTCGGTAGAGACCCAGTACTTC
clone size: many; D gene: NA; J gene: TRBJ1-2; V gene: TRBV19; CDR3 protein: CASSTWDVIDGYTF; CDR3 DNA: TGTGCCAGTAGTACCTGGGACGTCATAGATGGCTACACCTTC
clone size: medium-sized; D gene: TRBD2; J gene: TRBJ2-5; V gene: TRBV27; CDR3 protein: CATARGLGIQETQYF; CDR3 DNA: TGTGCCACCGCCCGTGGACTAGGGATACAAGAGACCCAGTACTTC
clone size: NA; D gene: TRBD1; J gene: TRBJ1-2; V gene: TRBV12-3/TRBV12-4; CDR3 protein: CASSLAGTGVGYTF; CDR3 DNA: TGTGCCAGCAGTTTAGCAGGGACAGGGGTAGGCTACACCTTC
clone size: many; D gene: TRBD2; J gene: TRBJ2-5; V gene: TRBV27; CDR3 protein: CASGEGLAGLQETQYF; CDR3 DNA: TGTGCCAGCGGGGAAGGACTAGCGGGCTTGCAAGAGACCCAGTACTTC
clone size: medium-sized; D gene: NA; J gene: TRBJ2-3; V gene: TRBV24-1; CDR3 protein: CATSDSPLSTDTQYF; CDR3 DNA: TGTGCCACCAGTGATTCGCCACTAAGCACAGATACGCAGTATTTT
clone size: NA; D gene: NA; J gene: TRBJ1-1; V gene: TRBV6-5; CDR3 protein: CASGRTAAASEAFF; CDR3 DNA: TGTGCCAGCGGCAGGACAGCCGCCGCTTCTGAAGCTTTCTTT
clone size: many; D gene: TRBD2; J gene: TRBJ2-1; V gene: TRBV30; CDR3 protein: CAWSGGAGDNRFF; CDR3 DNA: TGTGCCTGGTCAGGAGGAGCGGGGGACAATCGGTTCTTC
clone size: many; D gene: TRBD2; J gene: TRBJ2-1; V gene: TRBV20-1; CDR3 protein: CSASGGRGNEQFF; CDR3 DNA: TGCAGTGCTAGTGGCGGGAGGGGCAATGAGCAGTTCTTC
clone size: NA; D gene: NA; J gene: TRBJ2-2; V gene: TRBV12-3/TRBV12-4; CDR3 protein: CASSFAEFNTGELFF; CDR3 DNA: TGTGCCAGCAGTTTTGCCGAATTCAACACCGGGGAGCTGTTTTTT
clone size: many; D gene: TRBD1; J gene: TRBJ2-7; V gene: TRBV3-1; CDR3 protein: CASSQGQGGYEQYF; CDR3 DNA: TGTGCCAGCAGCCAAGGACAGGGGGGCTACGAGCAGTACTTC
clone size: many; D gene: NA; J gene: TRBJ2-3; V gene: TRBV7-2; CDR3 protein: CASSKERTGHTQYF; CDR3 DNA: TGTGCCAGCAGCAAGGAAAGAACAGGTCATACGCAGTATTTT
clone size: many; D gene: NA; J gene: TRBJ1-4; V gene: TRBV7-2; CDR3 protein: CASSPSVGGTATNEKLFF; CDR3 DNA: TGTGCCAGCAGCCCCTCGGTCGGCGGTACAGCAACTAATGAAAAACTGTTTTTT